Given below is one T cell receptor beta chain in context. The sample comes from a study of blood T cell repertoires in COVID-19. CDR1 is LGHNA, CDR2 YSLEER, per germline. Trimming took off 3 bases at V and 3 bases at J, with 15 bases between the two ends. This CDR3 has 15 amino acids. Method: immunoSEQ multiplex PCR; TCRdb's copy keeps in-frame clones and lacks some. The sample carries 110,000 or so clones, around 89% recorded once. The sequencing input was peripheral blood. V is TRBV4-3 and J is TRBJ2-7, with D perhaps TRBD2 (5 bases). The receptor was isolated from a woman in her forties or fifties with acute or convalescent COVID-19. The DNA of the CDR3 is TGCGCCAGCAGCCAGCGGGCCTCGGAACTCTACGAGCAGTACTTC. Encoded protein: CASSQRASELYEQYF.